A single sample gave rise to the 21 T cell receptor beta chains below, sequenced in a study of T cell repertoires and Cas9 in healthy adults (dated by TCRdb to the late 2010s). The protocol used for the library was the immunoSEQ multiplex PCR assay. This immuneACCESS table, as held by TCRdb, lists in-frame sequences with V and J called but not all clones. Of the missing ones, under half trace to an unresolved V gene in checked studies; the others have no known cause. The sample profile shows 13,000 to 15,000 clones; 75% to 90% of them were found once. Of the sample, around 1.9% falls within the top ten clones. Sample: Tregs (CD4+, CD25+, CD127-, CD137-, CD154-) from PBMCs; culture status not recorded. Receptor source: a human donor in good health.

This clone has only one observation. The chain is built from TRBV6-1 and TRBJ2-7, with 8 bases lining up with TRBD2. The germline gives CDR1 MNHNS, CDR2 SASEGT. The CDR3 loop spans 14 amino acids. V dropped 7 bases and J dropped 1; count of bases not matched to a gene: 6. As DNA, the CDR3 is TGTGCCAGCATGGGGGCTAGCGGGTCCTACGAGCAGTACTTC. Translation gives CASMGASGSYEQYF.

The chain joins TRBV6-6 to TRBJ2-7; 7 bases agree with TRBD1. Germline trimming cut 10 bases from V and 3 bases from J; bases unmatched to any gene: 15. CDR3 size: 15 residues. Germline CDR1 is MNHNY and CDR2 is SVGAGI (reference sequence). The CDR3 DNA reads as TGTGCCACCTCTAAGGGGGCTCCCACAATCTACGAGCAGTACTTC. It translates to CATSKGAPTIYEQYF.

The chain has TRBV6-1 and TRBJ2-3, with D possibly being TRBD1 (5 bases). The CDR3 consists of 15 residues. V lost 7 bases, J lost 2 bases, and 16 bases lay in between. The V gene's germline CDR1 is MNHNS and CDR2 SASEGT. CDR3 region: CASITLGALTDTQYF. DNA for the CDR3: TGTGCCAGCATCACCCTAGGGGCCCTCACAGATACGCAGTATTTT.

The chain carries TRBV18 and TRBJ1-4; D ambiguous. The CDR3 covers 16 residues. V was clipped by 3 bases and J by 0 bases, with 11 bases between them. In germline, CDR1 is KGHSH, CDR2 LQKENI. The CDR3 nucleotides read TGTGCCAGCTCACCCTCCCCTCTTGCAACTAATGAAAAACTGTTTTTT. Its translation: CASSPSPLATNEKLFF.

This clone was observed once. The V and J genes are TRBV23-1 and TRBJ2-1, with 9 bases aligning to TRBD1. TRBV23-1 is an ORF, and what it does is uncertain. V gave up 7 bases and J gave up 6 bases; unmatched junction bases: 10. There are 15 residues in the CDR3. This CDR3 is CASNPRGTGSNEQFF. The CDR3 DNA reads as TGCGCCAGCAACCCTAGGGGGACAGGGAGCAATGAGCAGTTCTTC.

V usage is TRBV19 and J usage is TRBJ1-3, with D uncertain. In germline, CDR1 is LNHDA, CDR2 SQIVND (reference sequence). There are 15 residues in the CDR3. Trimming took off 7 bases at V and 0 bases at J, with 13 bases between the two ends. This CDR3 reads CASTPLGDSGNTIYF. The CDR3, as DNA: TGTGCCAGTACCCCTCTTGGGGACTCTGGAAACACCATATATTTT.

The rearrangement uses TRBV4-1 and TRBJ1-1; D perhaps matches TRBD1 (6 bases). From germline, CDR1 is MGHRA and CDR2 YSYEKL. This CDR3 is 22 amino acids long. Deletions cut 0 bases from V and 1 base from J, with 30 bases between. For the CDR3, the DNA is TGCGCCAGCAGCCAAGAGAGGTATAGTTTTGGGGGGGCCTTATCCCCGAACACTGAAGCTTTCTTT. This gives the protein CASSQERYSFGGALSPNTEAFF.

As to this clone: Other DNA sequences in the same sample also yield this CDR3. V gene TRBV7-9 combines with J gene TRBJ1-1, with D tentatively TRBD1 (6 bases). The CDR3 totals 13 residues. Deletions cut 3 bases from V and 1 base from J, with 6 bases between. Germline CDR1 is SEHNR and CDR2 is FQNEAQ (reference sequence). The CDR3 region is CASSLTGNTEAFF. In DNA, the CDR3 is TGTGCCAGCAGCTTGACAGGGAACACTGAAGCTTTCTTT.

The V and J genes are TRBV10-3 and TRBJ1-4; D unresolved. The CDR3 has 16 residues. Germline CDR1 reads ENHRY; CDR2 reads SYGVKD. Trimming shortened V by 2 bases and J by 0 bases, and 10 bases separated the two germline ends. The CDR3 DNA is TGTGCCATCAGTGAGGCCGACCCTGCAACTAATGAAAAACTGTTTTTT. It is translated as CAISEADPATNEKLFF.

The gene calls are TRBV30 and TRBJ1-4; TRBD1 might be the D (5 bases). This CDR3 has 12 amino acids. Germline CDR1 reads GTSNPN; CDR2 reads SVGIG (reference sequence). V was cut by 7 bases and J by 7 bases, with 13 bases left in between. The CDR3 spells CAYRGGSEKLFF. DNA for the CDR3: TGTGCCTACCGTGGGGGGAGTGAAAAACTGTTTTTT. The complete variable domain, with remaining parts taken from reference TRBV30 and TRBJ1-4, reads SQTIHQWPATLVQPVGSPLSLECTVEGTSNPNLYWYRQAAGRGLQLLFYSVGIGQISSEVPQNLSASRPQDRQFILSSKKLLLSDSGFYLCAYRGGSEKLFFGSGTQLSVL.

CDR3 loop: CASSYPGQIGQPQHF. The CDR3 region has the DNA TGTGCCAGTTCCTATCCGGGACAGATAGGGCAGCCCCAGCATTTT. This chain connects TRBV28 to TRBJ1-5, with 7 bases matching TRBD1. Germline-derived CDR1 and CDR2 are MDHEN and SYDVKM. Trimming at V came to 9 bases and at J to 7 bases, leaving 15 bases not matched to a gene. The CDR3 is 15 residues long.

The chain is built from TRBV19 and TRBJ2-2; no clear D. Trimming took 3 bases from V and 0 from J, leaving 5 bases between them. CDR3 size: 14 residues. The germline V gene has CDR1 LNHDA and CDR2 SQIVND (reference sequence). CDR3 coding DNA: TGTGCCAGTAGTATTGTCGCGAACACCGGGGAGCTGTTTTTT. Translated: CASSIVANTGELFF. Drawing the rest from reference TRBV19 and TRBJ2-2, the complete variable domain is DGGITQSPKYLFRKEGQNVTLSCEQNLNHDAMYWYRQDPGQGLRLIYYSQIVNDFQKGDIAEGYSVSREKKESFPLTVTSAQKNPTAFYLCASSIVANTGELFFGEGSRLTVL.

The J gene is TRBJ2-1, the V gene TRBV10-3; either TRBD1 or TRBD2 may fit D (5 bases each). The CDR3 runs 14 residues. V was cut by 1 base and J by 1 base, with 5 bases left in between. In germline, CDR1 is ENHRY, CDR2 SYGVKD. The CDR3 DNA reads TGTGCCATCAGTGAGTGGGGGTCCTACAATGAGCAGTTCTTC. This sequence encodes CAISEWGSYNEQFF.

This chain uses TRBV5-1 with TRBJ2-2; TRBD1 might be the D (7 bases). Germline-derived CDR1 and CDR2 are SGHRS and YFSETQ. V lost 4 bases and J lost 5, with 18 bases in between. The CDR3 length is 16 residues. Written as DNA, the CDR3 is TGCGCCAGCAGCATACGTCAGGGGGGCCAAACCGGGGAGCTGTTTTTT. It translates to CASSIRQGGQTGELFF.

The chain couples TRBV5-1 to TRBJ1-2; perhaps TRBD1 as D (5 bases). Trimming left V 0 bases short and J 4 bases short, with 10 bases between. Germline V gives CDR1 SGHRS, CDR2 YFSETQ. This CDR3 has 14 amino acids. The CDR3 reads CASSLAQGPYGYTF. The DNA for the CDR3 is TGCGCCAGCAGCTTGGCCCAGGGACCCTATGGCTACACCTTC.

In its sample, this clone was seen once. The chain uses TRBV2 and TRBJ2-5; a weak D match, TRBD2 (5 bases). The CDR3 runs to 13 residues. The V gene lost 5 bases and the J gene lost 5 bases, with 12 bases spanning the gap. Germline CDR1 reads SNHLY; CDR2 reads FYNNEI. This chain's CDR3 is CASSFGDLETQYF. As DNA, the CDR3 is TGTGCCAGCAGTTTCGGGGATTTGGAGACCCAGTACTTC.

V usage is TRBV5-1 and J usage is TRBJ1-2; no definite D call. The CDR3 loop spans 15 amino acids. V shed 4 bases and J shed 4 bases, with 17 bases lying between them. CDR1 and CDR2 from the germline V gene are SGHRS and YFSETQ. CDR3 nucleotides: TGCGCCAGCAGCACCGGAGAGGGTTTCATCTATGGCTACACCTTC. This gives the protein CASSTGEGFIYGYTF.

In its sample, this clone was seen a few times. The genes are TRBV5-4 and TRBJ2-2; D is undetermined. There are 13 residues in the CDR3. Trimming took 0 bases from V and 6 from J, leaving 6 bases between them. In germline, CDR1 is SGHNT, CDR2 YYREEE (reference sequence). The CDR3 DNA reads TGTGCCAGCAGCTTGGGTTTGCCCGGGGAGCTGTTTTTT. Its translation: CASSLGLPGELFF.

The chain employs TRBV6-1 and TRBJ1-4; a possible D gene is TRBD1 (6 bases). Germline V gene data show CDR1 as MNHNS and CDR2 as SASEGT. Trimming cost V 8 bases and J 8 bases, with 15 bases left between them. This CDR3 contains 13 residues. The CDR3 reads CASLGQFTEKLFF. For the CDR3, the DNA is TGTGCCAGCCTTGGACAGTTCACAGAAAAACTGTTTTTT.

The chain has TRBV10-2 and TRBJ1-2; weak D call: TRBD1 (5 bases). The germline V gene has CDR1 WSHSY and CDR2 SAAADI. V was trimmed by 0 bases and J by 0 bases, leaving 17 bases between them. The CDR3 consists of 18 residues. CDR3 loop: CASSESTRAGTANYGYTF. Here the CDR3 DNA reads TGCGCCAGCAGTGAGTCGACTCGTGCAGGGACGGCTAACTATGGCTACACCTTC.

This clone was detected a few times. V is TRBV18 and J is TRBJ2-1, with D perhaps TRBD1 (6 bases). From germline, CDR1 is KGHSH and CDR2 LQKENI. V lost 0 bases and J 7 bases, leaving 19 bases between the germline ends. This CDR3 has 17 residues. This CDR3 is CASSPPLWTDTFNEQFF. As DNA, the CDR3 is TGTGCCAGCTCACCACCGTTATGGACAGACACCTTTAATGAGCAGTTCTTC.